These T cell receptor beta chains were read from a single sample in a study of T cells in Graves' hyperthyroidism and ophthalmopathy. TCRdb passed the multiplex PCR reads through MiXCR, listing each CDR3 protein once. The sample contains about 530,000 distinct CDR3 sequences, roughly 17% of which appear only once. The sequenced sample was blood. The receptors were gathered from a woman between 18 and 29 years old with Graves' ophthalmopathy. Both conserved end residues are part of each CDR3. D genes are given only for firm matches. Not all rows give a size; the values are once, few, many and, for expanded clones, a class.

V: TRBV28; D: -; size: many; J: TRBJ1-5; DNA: TGTGCCAGCAGTCCATACCTGGACTTCTATAGCAATCAGCCCCAGCATTTT; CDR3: CASSPYLDFYSNQPQHF
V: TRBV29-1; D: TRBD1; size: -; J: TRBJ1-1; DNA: TGCAGCGTTTCACAGGGGGTATTTGACACTGAAGCTTTCTTT; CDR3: CSVSQGVFDTEAFF
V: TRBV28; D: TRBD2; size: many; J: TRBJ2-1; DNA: TGTGCCAGCAGTTTACCGGGACTACATTACAATGAGCAGTTCTTC; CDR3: CASSLPGLHYNEQFF
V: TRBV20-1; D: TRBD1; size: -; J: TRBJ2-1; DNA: TGCAGTGCTAGATCAGACAGGGGATCCTACAATGAGCAGTTCTTC; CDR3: CSARSDRGSYNEQFF
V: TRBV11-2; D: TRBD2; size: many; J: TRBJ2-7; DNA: TGTGCCAGCAGCTTTCACAGCGGGGGGTTACGACGGGAGCAGTACTTC; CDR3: CASSFHSGGLRREQYF
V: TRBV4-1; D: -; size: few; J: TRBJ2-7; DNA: TGCGCCAGCAGCCAAGCGGTAGCACTCAGCTCCTACGAGCAGTACTTC; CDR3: CASSQAVALSSYEQYF
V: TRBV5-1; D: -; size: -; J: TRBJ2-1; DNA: TGCGCCAGCGTCCTGGGTGGGGGGGCCTCAAATGAGCAGTTCTTC; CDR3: CASVLGGGASNEQFF
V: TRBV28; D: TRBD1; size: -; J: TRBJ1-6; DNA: TGTGCCAGCAGTTTCTCGACAGGGGCGAGCAATTCACCCCTCCACTTT; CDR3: CASSFSTGASNSPLHF
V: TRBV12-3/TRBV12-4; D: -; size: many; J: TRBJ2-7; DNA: TGTGCCAGCAGTTTTACGGTCTACGAGCAGTACTTC; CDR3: CASSFTVYEQYF
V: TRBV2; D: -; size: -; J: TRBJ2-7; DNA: TGTGCCAGCAGTGTTTTGCGGACAGTGGCCTCCGAGCAGTACTTC; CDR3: CASSVLRTVASEQYF
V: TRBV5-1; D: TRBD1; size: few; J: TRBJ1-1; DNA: TGCGCCAGCAGCTTACAGGGGACCACTGAAGCTTTCTTT; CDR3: CASSLQGTTEAFF
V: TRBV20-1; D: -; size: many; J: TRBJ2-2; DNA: TGCAGTGCTTGGAGGGGCGGGGAGCTGTTTTTT; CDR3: CSAWRGGELFF
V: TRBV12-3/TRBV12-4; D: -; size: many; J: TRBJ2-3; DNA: TGTGCCAGCAGTTTACGGGACTTCCCTAGCACAGATACGCAGTATTTT; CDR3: CASSLRDFPSTDTQYF
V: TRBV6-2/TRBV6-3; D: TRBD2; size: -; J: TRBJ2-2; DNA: TGTGCCAGCAGCCTTCTAGCGGGAGTCTATCACCCTCCCGGGGAGCTGTTTTTT; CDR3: CASSLLAGVYHPPGELFF
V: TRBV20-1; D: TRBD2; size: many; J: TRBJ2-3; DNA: TGCAGTGCTAGAGATCTAGCGGGGGGTTCAGATACGCAGTATTTT; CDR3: CSARDLAGGSDTQYF
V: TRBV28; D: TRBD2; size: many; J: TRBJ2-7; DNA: TGTGCCAGCAGTTTTTGGCGGGAGAAAGGGTACGAGCAGTACTTC; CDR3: CASSFWREKGYEQYF
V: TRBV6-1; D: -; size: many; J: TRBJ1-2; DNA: TGTGCCAGCAGTGAAGGGGCCGGGGGGTTTGGCTACACCTTC; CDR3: CASSEGAGGFGYTF
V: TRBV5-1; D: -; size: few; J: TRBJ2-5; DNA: TGCGCCAGCAGCTTGGAGCGTGGGACTTTCCAAGAGACCCAGTACTTC; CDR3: CASSLERGTFQETQYF
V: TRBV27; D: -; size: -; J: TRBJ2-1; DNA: TGTGCCAGCAGTTTAGGGAAGCGGAATTACAATGAGCAGTTCTTC; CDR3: CASSLGKRNYNEQFF
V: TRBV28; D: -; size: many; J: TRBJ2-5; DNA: TGTGCCAGCAGTTTATCGCCTGGGGGCAGACTAGAGACCCAGTACTTC; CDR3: CASSLSPGGRLETQYF
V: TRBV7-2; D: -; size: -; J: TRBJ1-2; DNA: TGTGCCAGCAGCCAAGACGTAGGAAGCGCTAGAGGCTACACCTTC; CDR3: CASSQDVGSARGYTF
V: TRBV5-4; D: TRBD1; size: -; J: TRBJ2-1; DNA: TGTGCCTTGGGGAGACAGGGTAACAATGAGCAGTTCTTC; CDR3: CALGRQGNNEQFF
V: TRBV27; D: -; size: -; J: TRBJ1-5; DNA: TGTGCCAGCAGTTTTCAGTCCGGGAGCAATCAGCCCCAGCATTTT; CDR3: CASSFQSGSNQPQHF
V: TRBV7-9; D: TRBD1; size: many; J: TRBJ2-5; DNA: TGTGCCAGCAGCCCCTCCACAGGGGTCCAAGAGACCCAGTACTTC; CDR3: CASSPSTGVQETQYF
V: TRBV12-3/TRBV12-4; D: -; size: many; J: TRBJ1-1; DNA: TGTGCCAGCAGCCTAAAGGGGGGCTGGACTGAAGCTTTCTTT; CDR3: CASSLKGGWTEAFF
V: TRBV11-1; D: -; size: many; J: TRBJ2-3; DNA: TGTGCCAGCCAGACTACGAGCGACACAGATACGCAGTATTTT; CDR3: CASQTTSDTDTQYF
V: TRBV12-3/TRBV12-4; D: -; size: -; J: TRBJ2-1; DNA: TGTGCCAGCAGTTCGGGTCTTCACAATGAGCAGTTCTTC; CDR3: CASSSGLHNEQFF
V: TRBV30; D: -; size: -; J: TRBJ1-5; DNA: TGTGCCTGGAGTGTACCTGGCAGTAGCAATCAGCCCCAGCATTTT; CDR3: CAWSVPGSSNQPQHF
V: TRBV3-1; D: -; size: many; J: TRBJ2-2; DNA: TGTGCCAGCAGCCAAGAAGGGACCCCGATCACCGGGGAGCTGTTTTTT; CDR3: CASSQEGTPITGELFF
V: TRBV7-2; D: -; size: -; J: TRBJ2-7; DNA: TGTGCCAGCAGCTTAGTTGGTAATGGCTACGAGCAGTACTTC; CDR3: CASSLVGNGYEQYF
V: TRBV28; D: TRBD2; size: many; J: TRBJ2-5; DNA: TGTGCCAGCAGTTTGAGGGGAGGGCAAGAGACCCAGTACTTC; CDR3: CASSLRGGQETQYF
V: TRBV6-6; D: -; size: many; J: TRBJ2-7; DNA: TGTGCCAGCAGTTACTCCCCCGGGGGCGGCTACGAGCAGTACTTC; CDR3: CASSYSPGGGYEQYF
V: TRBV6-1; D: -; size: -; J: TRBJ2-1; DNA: TGTGCCAGCACAGACAGGAGCTATGAGCAGTTCTTC; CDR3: CASTDRSYEQFF
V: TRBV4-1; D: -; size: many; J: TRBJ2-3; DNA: TGCGCCAGCAGCTCCCCGGCGAGGGGAGATACGCAGTATTTT; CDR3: CASSSPARGDTQYF
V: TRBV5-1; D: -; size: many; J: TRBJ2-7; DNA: TGCGCCAGCAGCATCAGGGAATCCTACGAGCAGTACTTC; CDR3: CASSIRESYEQYF
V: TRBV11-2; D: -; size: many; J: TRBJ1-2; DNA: TGTGCCAGCAGCTTAGATGCCAGGGTGAATGGCTACACCTTC; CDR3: CASSLDARVNGYTF
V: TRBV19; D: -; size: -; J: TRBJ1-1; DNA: TGTGCCAGTAGTATAGACACCCGGGGGCGGCCCTTGACTGAAGCTTTCTTT; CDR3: CASSIDTRGRPLTEAFF
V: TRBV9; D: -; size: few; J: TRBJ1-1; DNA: TGTGCCAGCAGTCCACGGGGGCGTGGGAACACTGAAGCTTTCTTT; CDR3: CASSPRGRGNTEAFF
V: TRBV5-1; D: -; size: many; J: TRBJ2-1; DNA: TGCGCCAGCACCTTGGAGGGGCCGGGGAATGAGCAGTTCTTC; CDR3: CASTLEGPGNEQFF